A selection of T cell receptor beta chains follows, all from one sample in a study of OX40 agonist ivuxolimab in advanced cancers. Using immunoSEQ multiplex PCR, the repertoire was profiled, and TCRdb retains in-frame clones only, with some absent. This sample carries 95,000 or so clones, 90% to 95% of them seen once, and the ten largest clones take roughly 0.5%. Sequenced material: CD4+ or CD8+ T cells sorted from blood, taken in a trial of the OX40 agonist ivuxolimab. These receptors originate from an adult with an advanced solid tumor such as melanoma, head and neck, liver or kidney cancer. The CDR3 runs from the conserved cysteine through the conserved F or W. The order of the fields is clone size, V gene, D gene, J gene, CDR3 protein. The D gene is left open where the match is weak. Rows give clone size only sometimes, using once, few, many, or a class for an expanded clone.

abundance: .; v_gene: TRBV7-3; d_gene: TRBD2; j_gene: TRBJ2-3; CDR3aa: CASSLAGGADTQYF
abundance: .; v_gene: TRBV30; d_gene: TRBD1; j_gene: TRBJ1-1; CDR3aa: CAWSVGDSLSNTEAFF
abundance: .; v_gene: TRBV2; d_gene: TRBD1; j_gene: TRBJ1-2; CDR3aa: CASSETGIPYGYTF
abundance: .; v_gene: TRBV11-2; d_gene: TRBD2; j_gene: TRBJ2-3; CDR3aa: CASSSGTSGRHRTDTQYF
abundance: few; v_gene: TRBV6-1; d_gene: .; j_gene: TRBJ1-4; CDR3aa: CASSERGAQSEKLFF
abundance: .; v_gene: TRBV19; d_gene: .; j_gene: TRBJ2-1; CDR3aa: CASSRVFNEQFF
abundance: .; v_gene: TRBV5-1; d_gene: TRBD1; j_gene: TRBJ2-7; CDR3aa: CASSSGQDPYEQYF
abundance: .; v_gene: TRBV6-6; d_gene: .; j_gene: TRBJ2-2; CDR3aa: CASSPVPNTGELFF
abundance: .; v_gene: TRBV19; d_gene: .; j_gene: TRBJ2-5; CDR3aa: CASKSSIDSQETQYF
abundance: .; v_gene: TRBV6-6; d_gene: TRBD2; j_gene: TRBJ2-1; CDR3aa: CASSYRGSRSYNEQFF
abundance: .; v_gene: TRBV28; d_gene: .; j_gene: TRBJ2-5; CDR3aa: CASSLGGRSEETQYF
abundance: .; v_gene: TRBV27; d_gene: .; j_gene: TRBJ2-7; CDR3aa: CASSLSQGTHYEQYF
abundance: .; v_gene: TRBV7-3; d_gene: .; j_gene: TRBJ2-5; CDR3aa: CASSLDLAETQYF
abundance: .; v_gene: TRBV5-1; d_gene: TRBD2; j_gene: .; CDR3aa: CASSLQAGGPEQYF
abundance: .; v_gene: TRBV5-1; d_gene: .; j_gene: TRBJ2-2; CDR3aa: CASSLDWSYTGELFF
abundance: .; v_gene: TRBV11-2; d_gene: TRBD2; j_gene: TRBJ2-7; CDR3aa: CASSAGTSGRVSEQYF
abundance: .; v_gene: TRBV9; d_gene: .; j_gene: TRBJ1-4; CDR3aa: CASSRDLANEKLFF
abundance: .; v_gene: TRBV6-1; d_gene: TRBD1; j_gene: TRBJ1-6; CDR3aa: CASRTGPGSPLHF
abundance: once; v_gene: TRBV6-5; d_gene: .; j_gene: TRBJ1-5; CDR3aa: CASSYGGSNQPQHF
abundance: once; v_gene: TRBV5-5; d_gene: .; j_gene: TRBJ1-6; CDR3aa: CASSLPGSPLHF
abundance: .; v_gene: TRBV7-2; d_gene: .; j_gene: TRBJ1-6; CDR3aa: CASSLNGGEVTSPLHF
abundance: .; v_gene: TRBV5-6; d_gene: .; j_gene: TRBJ2-5; CDR3aa: CASSLGVWETQYF
abundance: once; v_gene: TRBV6-5; d_gene: TRBD2; j_gene: TRBJ2-2; CDR3aa: CASKGTRSTGELFF
abundance: .; v_gene: TRBV6-6; d_gene: .; j_gene: TRBJ2-2; CDR3aa: CAGGTQNTGELFF
abundance: .; v_gene: TRBV30; d_gene: .; j_gene: TRBJ2-6; CDR3aa: CAWSDPGRRFSGANVLTF
abundance: .; v_gene: TRBV12-5; d_gene: .; j_gene: TRBJ2-1; CDR3aa: CASGPSLHEQFF
abundance: .; v_gene: TRBV30; d_gene: .; j_gene: TRBJ2-4; CDR3aa: CAWSSRGSGIQYF
abundance: .; v_gene: TRBV6-1; d_gene: TRBD1; j_gene: TRBJ2-6; CDR3aa: CASSRTGSGANVLTF
abundance: .; v_gene: TRBV11-3; d_gene: TRBD1; j_gene: TRBJ1-2; CDR3aa: CASSLTGQVLYGYTF
abundance: .; v_gene: TRBV27; d_gene: TRBD1; j_gene: TRBJ1-4; CDR3aa: CASRKDRGDEKLFF
abundance: .; v_gene: TRBV6-1; d_gene: .; j_gene: TRBJ2-7; CDR3aa: CASSAGTSYEQYF
abundance: .; v_gene: TRBV18; d_gene: TRBD1; j_gene: TRBJ1-1; CDR3aa: CASSPPGRGAEAFF
abundance: .; v_gene: TRBV29-1; d_gene: .; j_gene: TRBJ2-1; CDR3aa: CSVGEQGYNEQFF
abundance: .; v_gene: TRBV30; d_gene: .; j_gene: TRBJ1-5; CDR3aa: CAWSVAGGNQPQHF
abundance: .; v_gene: TRBV6-5; d_gene: TRBD1; j_gene: TRBJ2-5; CDR3aa: CASSITGEETQYF
abundance: .; v_gene: TRBV30; d_gene: TRBD1; j_gene: TRBJ2-3; CDR3aa: CAWSRQGGTDTQYF
abundance: .; v_gene: TRBV19; d_gene: TRBD1; j_gene: TRBJ2-1; CDR3aa: CASSVTGAGYNEQFF
abundance: .; v_gene: TRBV13; d_gene: .; j_gene: TRBJ1-5; CDR3aa: CASTPGDQPQHF
abundance: .; v_gene: TRBV27; d_gene: .; j_gene: TRBJ2-7; CDR3aa: CASSAANSYEQYF
abundance: few; v_gene: TRBV5-1; d_gene: .; j_gene: TRBJ1-4; CDR3aa: CASSYLGGSGEKLFF